This T cell receptor (beta chain) was identified during a study of cytomegalovirus exposure and HLA in healthy donors. Broader study findings: Reportedly, cytomegalovirus status was diagnosed with high sensitivity and specificity. Specific recognition of CMV antigens was confirmed in vitro for a few chains (all CMV-associated). In a later analysis, specific HLA alleles were associated with approximately 16,000 TCR beta sequences at a 0.05 false discovery rate.

To note about this clone: As yet, its antigen is unknown.

In nominal health when sampled, donors likely had unrecorded immune exposures nonetheless. The primer mix had 60 Vbeta and 13 Jbeta primers. The assay was immunoSEQ multiplex PCR, and TCRdb's table has in-frame clones only and misses some. The data show about 200,000 clones, with 70% seen just once and about 2.5% held by the top ten. V shed 2 bases and J shed 7 bases, with 20 bases lying between them. The CDR3 has 17 amino acids. CDR1 is MGHRA and CDR2 is YSYEKL in the germline V gene. The sequence was collected from a man between 40 and 49 years old in good health and CMV-seropositive. Sequenced input: PBMCs. The rearrangement joins TRBV4-1 to TRBJ1-4; D gene ambiguous. The DNA of the CDR3 is TGCGCCAGCAGCCAAACAAATTACACCACCAAGCGTGAAAAACTGTTTTTT. It yields the protein CASSQTNYTTKREKLFF.